Here is one T cell receptor beta chain with its context. Its antigen target is currently unknown. Base qualities are not recorded, but no much larger clone differs from it by a single base. Other nucleotide sequences from this sample produce the same CDR3. Measured from the cysteine to the phenylalanine, the CDR3 is 15 residues long. Here the CDR3 DNA is all that survives: 45 bases in frame from base 1. Relative to germline, V is missing 3 bases and J is missing 5 bases, with 9 bases of the junction outside any gene match. CDR1 and CDR2 were assigned from the germline V gene as MDHEN and SYDVKM. To sequence the TCRbeta CDR3 region, genomic DNA was isolated from the sorted cells. The immunoSEQ Assay was used for sequencing of TCRbeta CDR3 regions. TCRdb limited this immuneACCESS table to in-frame rearrangements with V and J called. A share of clones is missing; checked studies link under half to unresolved V genes, and the rest is unexplained. Recorded for this sample are fewer than 60,000 clones; 88% of them occurred a single time. The ten largest clonotypes hold more than 13% of the sample.

The data are from a study of OX40 agonist ivuxolimab in advanced cancers. Looking at the study overall: The costimulatory receptor OX40 (CD134) was targeted by ivuxolimab, a fully human IgG2 agonistic monoclonal antibody. Partial responses occurred in three dose-escalation patients, of whom one had hepatocellular carcinoma and two had cutaneous melanoma. The paper covers the monotherapy dose-escalation part of the phase I ivuxolimab trial, which included N ≈ 50 patients. Intravenous ivuxolimab was administered to patients every 2 weeks at six dose levels: 0.01, 0.1, 0.3, 1.5, 3 and 10 mg/kg. Prior anti-PD-1, anti-PD-L1 or anti-CTLA-4 therapy was permitted, and 30% to 50% of dose-escalation patients had received checkpoint inhibitors. Of the roughly 52 dose-escalation patients, hepatocellular carcinoma was present in about 20, melanoma in around 15, renal cell carcinoma in 9 and head and neck cancer in 9. In the dose-escalation cohort, approximately 83% of patients were male, and the mean age was approximately 60 years with a range of about 20 to 90. The point of sequencing TCRbeta in the periphery was to test whether ivuxolimab changed TCR sequence diversity and drove clonal T-cell expansion. Overall study results and their limits: Low levels of normalized T-cell clonal expansion were also seen in some nonresponding patients. Partial responders in the 0.1-3.0 mg/kg groups had among the lowest normalized peripheral clonal expansion, especially among CD8+ T cells. The antigen specificity of the clonally expanded peripheral T cells was not determined. At doses of 0.1 to 3.0 mg/kg, clonal expansion of both CD4+ and CD8+ T cells in blood was seen between baseline and week 6. After ivuxolimab, more expanded clones were found on average in CD8+ T cells than in CD4+ T cells.

The trial excluded patients who had a history of autoimmune disease or who were on systemic immunosuppression. Peripheral blood for TCR sequencing was drawn from every dose cohort at baseline, at cycle 4 day 1 and at cycle 7 day 1. The samples were taken from a phase I, first-in-human, multicenter, open-label dose-escalation trial of ivuxolimab. Adults with locally advanced or metastatic head and neck squamous cell, hepatocellular, melanoma or renal cell carcinoma were enrolled in the trial. Before TCR sequencing, CD4+ T cells and CD8+ T cells from peripheral blood were sorted into separate populations.

The receptor chain draws on TRBV28 and TRBJ1-1; 7 junctional bases match TRBD1. This TCR came from an adult with an advanced solid tumor such as melanoma, head and neck, liver or kidney cancer. The source material was CD4+ or CD8+ T cells sorted from blood, sampled in a trial of the OX40 agonist ivuxolimab. The CDR3 sequence is CASSLSRTGNTEAFF. In nucleotides, the sequence is TGTGCCAGCAGTTTGTCTCGGACAGGAAATACTGAAGCTTTCTTT.